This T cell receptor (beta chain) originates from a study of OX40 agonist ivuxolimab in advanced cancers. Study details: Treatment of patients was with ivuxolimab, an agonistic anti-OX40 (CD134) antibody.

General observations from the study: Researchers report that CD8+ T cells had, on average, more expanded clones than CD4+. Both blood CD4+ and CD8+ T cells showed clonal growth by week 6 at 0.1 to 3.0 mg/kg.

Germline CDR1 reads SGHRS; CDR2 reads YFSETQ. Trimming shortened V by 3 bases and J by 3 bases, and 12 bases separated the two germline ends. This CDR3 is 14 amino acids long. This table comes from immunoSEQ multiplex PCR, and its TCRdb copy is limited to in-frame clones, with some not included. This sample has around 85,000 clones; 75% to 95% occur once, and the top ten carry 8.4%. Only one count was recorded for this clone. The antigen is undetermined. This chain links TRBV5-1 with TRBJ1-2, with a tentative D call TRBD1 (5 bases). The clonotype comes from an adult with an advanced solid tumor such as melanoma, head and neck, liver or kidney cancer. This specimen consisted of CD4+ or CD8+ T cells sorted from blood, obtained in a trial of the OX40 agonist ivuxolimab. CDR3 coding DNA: TGCGCCAGCAGCTCTGCGGGGACCCACTATGGCTACACCTTC. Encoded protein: CASSSAGTHYGYTF.